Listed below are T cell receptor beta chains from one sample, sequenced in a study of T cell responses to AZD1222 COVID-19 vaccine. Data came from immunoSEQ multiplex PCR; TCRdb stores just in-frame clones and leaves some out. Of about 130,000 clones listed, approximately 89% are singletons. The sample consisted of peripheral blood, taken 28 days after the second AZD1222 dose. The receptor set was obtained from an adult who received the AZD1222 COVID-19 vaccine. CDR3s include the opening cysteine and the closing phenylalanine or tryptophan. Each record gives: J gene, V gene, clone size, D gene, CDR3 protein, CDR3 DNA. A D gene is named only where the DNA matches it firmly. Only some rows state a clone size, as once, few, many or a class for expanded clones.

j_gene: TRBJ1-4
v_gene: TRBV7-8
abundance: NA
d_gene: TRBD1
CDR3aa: CASSSRPHRGGSEKLFF
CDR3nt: TGTGCCAGCAGCTCTCGCCCGCACAGGGGGGGAAGTGAAAAACTGTTTTTT

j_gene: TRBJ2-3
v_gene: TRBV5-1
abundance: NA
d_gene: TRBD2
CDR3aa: CASSHPGLAGGITDTQYF
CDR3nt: TGCGCCAGCAGCCACCCGGGACTAGCGGGGGGTATCACAGATACGCAGTATTTT

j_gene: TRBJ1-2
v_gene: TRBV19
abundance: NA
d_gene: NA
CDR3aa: CASRGGMIRANYGYTF
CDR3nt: TGTGCGAGTCGCGGGGGAATGATTCGAGCTAACTATGGCTACACCTTC

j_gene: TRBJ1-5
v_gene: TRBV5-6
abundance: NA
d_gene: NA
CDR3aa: CASSPRGNNQPQHF
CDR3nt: TGTGCCAGCAGCCCCCGGGGGAACAATCAGCCCCAGCATTTT

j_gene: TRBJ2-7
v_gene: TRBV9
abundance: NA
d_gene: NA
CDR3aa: CASSVAGTPDYEQYF
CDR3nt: TGTGCCAGCAGCGTAGCTGGGACACCGGACTACGAGCAGTACTTC

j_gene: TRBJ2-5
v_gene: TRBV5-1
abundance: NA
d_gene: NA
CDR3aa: CASFNDNQETQYF
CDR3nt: TGCGCCAGCTTTAATGACAATCAAGAGACCCAGTACTTC

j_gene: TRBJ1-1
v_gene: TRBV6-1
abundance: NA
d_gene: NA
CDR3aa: CASSEIKGSNTEAFF
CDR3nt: TGTGCCAGCAGTGAAATAAAGGGATCGAACACTGAAGCTTTCTTT

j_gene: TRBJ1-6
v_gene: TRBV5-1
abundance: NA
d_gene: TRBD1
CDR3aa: CASSLEFRGQYNSPLHF
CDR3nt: TGCGCCAGCAGCTTGGAATTTAGGGGACAGTATAATTCACCCCTCCACTTT

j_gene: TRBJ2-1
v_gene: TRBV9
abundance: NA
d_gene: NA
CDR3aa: CASSAAGRFTDEQFF
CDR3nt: TGTGCCAGCAGCGCGGCGGGACGCTTTACGGATGAGCAGTTCTTC

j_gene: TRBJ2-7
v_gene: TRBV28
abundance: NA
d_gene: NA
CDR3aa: CASSLPQGATYEQYF
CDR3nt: TGTGCCAGCAGTTTACCCCAGGGCGCTACCTACGAGCAGTACTTC

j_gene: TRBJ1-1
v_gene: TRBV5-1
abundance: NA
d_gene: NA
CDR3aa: CASSRIRSNTEAFF
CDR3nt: TGCGCCAGCAGTCGGATCAGATCGAACACTGAAGCTTTCTTT

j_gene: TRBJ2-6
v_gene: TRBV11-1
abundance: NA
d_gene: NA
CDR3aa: CASSLGQGSNVLTF
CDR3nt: TGTGCCAGCAGCTTAGGGCAGGGGTCCAACGTCCTGACTTTC

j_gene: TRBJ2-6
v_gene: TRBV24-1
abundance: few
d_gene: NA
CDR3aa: CATGPSGANVLTF
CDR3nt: TGTGCCACGGGACCTTCTGGGGCCAACGTCCTGACTTTC

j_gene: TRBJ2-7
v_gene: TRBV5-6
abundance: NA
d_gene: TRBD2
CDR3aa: CASSSLLRGGYEQYF
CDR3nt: TGTGCCAGCAGCTCCCTACTGCGGGGGGGCTACGAGCAGTACTTC

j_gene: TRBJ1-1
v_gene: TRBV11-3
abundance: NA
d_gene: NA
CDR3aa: CASSGRENTEAFF
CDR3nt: TGTGCCAGCAGCGGCCGGGAGAACACTGAAGCTTTCTTT

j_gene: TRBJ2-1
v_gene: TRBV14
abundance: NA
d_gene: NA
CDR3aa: CASSQDRVPYNEQFF
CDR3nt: TGTGCCAGCAGCCAAGATCGGGTCCCCTACAATGAGCAGTTCTTC

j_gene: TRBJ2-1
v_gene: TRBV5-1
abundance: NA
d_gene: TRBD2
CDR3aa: CASSFAPIAGGDEQFF
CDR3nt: TGCGCCAGCAGCTTCGCGCCTATAGCGGGGGGGGATGAGCAGTTCTTC

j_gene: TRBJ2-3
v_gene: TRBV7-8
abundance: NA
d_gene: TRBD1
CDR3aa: CASSPPTGSGTDTQYF
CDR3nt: TGTGCCAGCAGCCCACCGACAGGGTCCGGGACAGATACGCAGTATTTT

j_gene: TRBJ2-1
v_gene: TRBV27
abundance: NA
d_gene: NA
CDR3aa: CASSLETQGITAEQFF
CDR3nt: TGTGCCAGCAGTTTAGAAACACAGGGTATAACTGCCGAGCAGTTCTTC

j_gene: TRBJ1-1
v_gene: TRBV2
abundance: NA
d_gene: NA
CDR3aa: CASTRDPNTEAFF
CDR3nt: TGTGCCAGCACCCGGGATCCGAACACTGAAGCTTTCTTT

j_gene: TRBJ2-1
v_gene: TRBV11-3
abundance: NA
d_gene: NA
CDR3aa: CASSLVSGLYNEQFF
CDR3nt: TGTGCCAGCAGCTTGGTGTCGGGACTGTACAATGAGCAGTTCTTC

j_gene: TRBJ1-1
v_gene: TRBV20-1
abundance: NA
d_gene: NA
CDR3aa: CSAVGEGGAFF
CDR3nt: TGCAGTGCGGTGGGGGAGGGAGGAGCTTTCTTT

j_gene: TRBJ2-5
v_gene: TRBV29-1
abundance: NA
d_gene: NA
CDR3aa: CSVPPPTGTQETQYF
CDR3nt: TGCAGCGTTCCCCCCCCGACAGGCACCCAAGAGACCCAGTACTTC

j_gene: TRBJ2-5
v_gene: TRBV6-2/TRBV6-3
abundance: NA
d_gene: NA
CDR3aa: CASSYPLSREAQYF
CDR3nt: TGTGCCAGCAGTTACCCTCTCAGTCGCGAGGCCCAGTACTTC

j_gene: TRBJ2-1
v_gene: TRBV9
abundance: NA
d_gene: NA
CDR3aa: CASSPHSTGRVDNEQFF
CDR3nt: TGTGCCAGCAGCCCCCATTCGACAGGGAGGGTGGACAATGAGCAGTTCTTC

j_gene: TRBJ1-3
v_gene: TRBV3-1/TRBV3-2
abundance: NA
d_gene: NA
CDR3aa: CASRGDHSGNTIYF
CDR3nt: TGTGCCAGCAGGGGGGACCACTCTGGAAACACCATATATTTT

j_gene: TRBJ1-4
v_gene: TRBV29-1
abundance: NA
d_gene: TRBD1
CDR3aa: CSAGGATNEKLFF
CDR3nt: TGCAGCGCAGGGGGTGCAACTAATGAAAAACTGTTTTTT